The T cell receptor (beta chain) under discussion was sequenced for a study of T-cell reconstitution after alpha-beta-depleted transplantation in children. CDR1 is MNHEY, CDR2 SMNVEV, per germline (reference sequence). The CDR3 runs to 19 residues. V was pared by 5 bases and J by 0 bases, with 23 bases between. Unique molecular identifiers were incorporated when the TCRbeta library was constructed. TCRdb reprocessed the PCR reads via MiXCR and lists one record per CDR3 protein. The profile shows roughly 300,000 distinct CDR3 sequences, 9% to 12% of them singletons. This clonotype was counted only a few times.

The chain is built from TRBV27 and TRBJ2-1, with D unclear. The specimen was PBMCs from the stem cell graft donor, collected from the stem cell graft. The clonotype comes from a human donor who donated a stem cell graft to a child with acute lymphoblastic leukemia. The CDR3 DNA follows: TGTGCCAGCAGTCCCTCTCACAGTTTAGTCTTTTACTCCTACAATGAGCAGTTCTTC. Amino acids: CASSPSHSLVFYSYNEQFF.